Sequencing of this T cell receptor (beta chain) was carried out in a study of T cells after yellow fever vaccination (dated by TCRdb to about 2019). With regard to the full study: Libraries from fractions with low cell numbers were prepared with the SMART-Seq v4 Ultra Low Input RNA kit. Two healthy male donors, one aged 18 to 30 and one aged 30 to 40 years, made up the cohort. To track T-cell clones before and after primary and booster YFV17D yellow fever vaccination, bulk TCR alpha and beta repertoires were sequenced longitudinally. Blood was collected at multiple timepoints before and after primary and secondary immunization, and bulk PBMC replicates and cell subsets were isolated.

Overall study outcomes, separate from this receptor: Most clones expanded after primary vaccination were re-detected after the booster (almost 98% of CD4 and roughly 85% of CD8), suggesting broad memory maintenance. A small fraction of clonotypes appeared in both the CD4 and CD8 compartments, likely as a result of convergent recombination. The study included only a couple of donors, which limits how far the findings can be generalized. The secondary T-cell response was weaker than the primary response but faster, peaking on day 5 instead of day 15. Because abundant contaminating clonotypes from the bulk population could be contained in FACS-sorted repertoires, computational filtering was required.

According to the germline V gene (reference sequence), CDR1 reads DFQATT and CDR2 reads SNEGSKA. The CDR3 runs 15 residues from the cysteine to the phenylalanine. The only DNA kept is the CDR3, 45 bases in frame from the first base. Trimming removed 0 bases from V and 8 bases from J; the gene matches leave 7 bases unexplained. Ten or more counts support this clonotype. Its antigen is unknown. Base qualities are missing; no much larger clone stands one base away. Sequencer: Illumina NovaSeq 6000. TCR cDNA was synthesized by 5'RACE template switching, which introduced a universal primer site and unique molecular identifiers. cDNA synthesis was primed from both the TCR alpha and TCR beta constant segments. Library amplification involved two PCR steps, and the second step added sample barcodes and sequencing adapters. Sequencing of libraries was done on Illumina HiSeq 2500 (2x100 bp) or NovaSeq (2x150 bp). The published analysis was carried out like this. Demultiplexing of reads and collapsing into UMI consensus sequences were performed with MIGEC, and V(D)J alignment was carried out with MiXCR. Clonotypes responding to the vaccine were identified with edgeR on replicate PBMC samples, with the criteria of FDR below 0.01 and a log2 fold change above 5 up to day 15. CD4 or CD8 identity was assigned to each bulk clonotype according to whether the clonotype was present at higher abundance in the sequenced CD4 repertoire or the sequenced CD8 repertoire. The raw public reads went through TCRdb reprocessing: fastp at Q25, MiXCR clone calling, in-frame beta chains kept. Merged by CDR3 protein, the rows form single entries marked with the most common genes and DNA. The V and J calls, along with clone size, are taken from TCRdb and not from the paper's own processing. The table for this sample lists 300,000 to 350,000 distinct CDR3 sequences; roughly 10% of them were counted only once. Roughly 3% of the sample rests with the top ten.

Read against the paper, the sample's treatment or condition label means: live attenuated yellow fever vaccine strain. PBMCs were isolated from peripheral blood using a standard Ficoll-Paque protocol. CD4 and CD8 T-cell fractions were isolated with Dynabeads CD4 and CD8 positive selection kits. RNA was extracted with TriZol from bulk PBMCs, CD4 and CD8 fractions, and dextramer-positive and dextramer-negative fractions. The TCR originated in a man between 18 and 29 years old who received the YFV17D yellow fever vaccine. This specimen was CD4+ T cells sorted from PBMCs, taken 45 days after the yellow fever booster vaccination. The chain uses TRBV20-1 and TRBJ1-1, with 12 central nucleotides matching TRBD1. The DNA reads as follows: TGCAGTGCTAGAGATCCCGGGACAGGGGGCATGGAAGCTTTCTTT. Its translation reads: CSARDPGTGGMEAFF.